The 18 T cell receptor beta chains presented below share a single source sample, sequenced in a study of blood T cell repertoires in COVID-19. Clones were read by immunoSEQ multiplex PCR, and TCRdb kept only the in-frame ones, dropping some. The table lists nearly 50,000 clones, about 83% of them singletons, with less than 6.5% in the top ten. Sequenced sample: peripheral blood. Receptor source: a woman in her sixties with acute or convalescent COVID-19.

The gene calls are TRBV6-5 and TRBJ1-1, with 9 positions matching TRBD1. This CDR3 has 15 amino acids. Trimming took 5 bases from V and 4 from J; bases not matched to a gene: 8. The germline CDR1 and CDR2 sequences are MNHEY and SVGAGI. Written as DNA, the CDR3 is TGTGCCAGCAGTAATACAGGGGGCGCGGGCACTGAAGCTTTCTTT. Translation: CASSNTGGAGTEAFF.

V is TRBV3-1 (or the pseudogene TRBV3-2) and J is TRBJ1-1; D is unclear. V lost 3 bases to trimming and J lost 3 bases, with 11 bases between them. The V gene's germline CDR1 is LGHDT and CDR2 YNNKEL (reference sequence). This CDR3 spans 14 amino acids. The CDR3 protein is CASSHGQRDTEAFF. The CDR3 coding sequence is TGTGCCAGCAGCCACGGCCAGCGGGACACTGAAGCTTTCTTT.

The CDR3 nucleotides are TGTGCCAGCAGCCGCTCAGGGGACTATGGCTACACCTTC. Its translation is CASSRSGDYGYTF. The rearrangement joins TRBV7-9 to TRBJ1-2, with a possible D match to TRBD1 (6 bases). Trimming left V 5 bases short and J 3 bases short, with 10 bases between. CDR3 length equals 13 residues. Germline V lookup: CDR1 SEHNR, CDR2 FQNEAQ (reference sequence).

The genes are TRBV9 and TRBJ1-1, with 11 positions matching TRBD1. The ends lost 5 bases at V and 5 bases at J; junction bases unmatched: 8. The CDR3 length is 15 residues. Germline V CDR1 and CDR2: SGDLS, YYNGEE. The CDR3 spells CASSGGTGGRTEAFF. DNA of the CDR3: TGTGCCAGCAGTGGAGGGACAGGGGGTCGGACTGAAGCTTTCTTT.

This clone has only a few counts. CDR3 nucleotide sequence: TGTGCCAGCAGCCGCGGAGGTACCTATGGCTACACCTTC. This encodes CASSRGGTYGYTF. The V and J genes are TRBV7-6 and TRBJ1-2; no clear D gene. This CDR3 contains 13 residues. Deletions cut 5 bases from V and 4 bases from J, with 11 bases between. The germline CDR1 and CDR2 sequences are SGHVS and FNYEAQ.

The chain carries TRBV4-2 and TRBJ1-4; D may be TRBD1 (5 bases). The germline V gene encodes CDR1 LGHNA and CDR2 YNFKEQ. Between the trimmed V and J ends, which lost 0 bases and 8 bases, there was a span of 16 bases. This CDR3 is built from 16 residues. Here the CDR3 reads CASSQDSAGSLEKLFF. CDR3 coding DNA: TGTGCCAGCAGCCAAGATAGTGCAGGGTCTCTGGAAAAACTGTTTTTT.

This rearrangement joins TRBV5-1 to TRBJ1-6, with 10 bases fitting TRBD1. Germline CDR1 and CDR2: SGHRS and YFSETQ. V lost 0 bases to trimming and J lost 8 bases; unmatched junction nucleotides: 2. This CDR3 comprises 15 residues. CDR3 region: CASSLDGTGDSPLHF. The CDR3 DNA follows: TGCGCCAGCAGCTTGGATGGGACAGGGGATTCACCCCTCCACTTT.

The V call is TRBV11-1, the J call TRBJ2-5; D is ambiguous. This CDR3 is built from 11 residues. CDR1 SGHAT and CDR2 FQDESV come from the germline V gene (reference sequence). Trimming pared 4 bases from V and 3 bases from J, leaving 3 bases between. The CDR3 sequence: CASSSKETQYF. The CDR3 region has the DNA TGTGCCAGCAGCTCTAAAGAGACCCAGTACTTC.

This chain links TRBV5-4 with TRBJ2-1; 12 bases map to TRBD2. CDR1 SGHNT and CDR2 YYREEE come from the germline V gene (reference sequence). J gave up 5 bases and V 4 bases, and 13 bases lay outside the gene matches. The CDR3 is made up of 18 amino acids. The CDR3 DNA reads as TGTGCCAGCAGCCCCACTGGCCGACTAGCGGGGGCCGACAATGAGCAGTTCTTC. It yields the protein CASSPTGRLAGADNEQFF. The entire variable domain, with the rest obtained from reference TRBV5-4 and TRBJ2-1, is as follows: ETGVTQSPTHLIKTRGQQVTLRCSSQSGHNTVSWYQQALGQGPQFIFQYYREEENGRGNFPPRFSGLQFPNYSSELNVNALELDDSALYLCASSPTGRLAGADNEQFFGPGTRLTVL.

The chain carries TRBV15 and TRBJ2-5; TRBD2 aligns across 10 bases. The CDR3 covers 17 residues. V dropped 5 bases and J dropped 5; count of bases not matched to a gene: 14. CDR1 and CDR2 (germline): LNHNV, YYDKDF (reference sequence). The CDR3 DNA reads as TGTGCCACCAGCTCCCGAAGGAGCGGGGGGGCAGGGGAGACCCAGTACTTC. The encoded protein is CATSSRRSGGAGETQYF.

CDR3 sequence: CASSIPPYRDTYNEQFF. The CDR3 bases are TGTGCCAGTAGTATCCCCCCATACAGGGACACCTACAATGAGCAGTTCTTC. The V and J genes are TRBV19 and TRBJ2-1; tentative D call: TRBD1 (6 bases). In germline, CDR1 is LNHDA, CDR2 SQIVND (reference sequence). The V and J ends lost 3 bases and 2 bases respectively, with 17 bases between them. This CDR3 is 17 amino acids long.

This chain connects TRBV5-1 to TRBJ2-5; 9 bases are shared with TRBD1. V lost 4 bases to trimming and J lost 4 bases; unmatched junction nucleotides: 5. Germline V gene lookup returns CDR1 SGHRS and CDR2 YFSETQ. The CDR3 totals 14 residues. CDR3 DNA: TGCGCCAGCAGCCGGACAGGGGTTGGAGAGACCCAGTACTTC. It specifies CASSRTGVGETQYF.

This chain uses TRBV6-5 with TRBJ2-1, with 8 bases matching TRBD2. This CDR3 has 15 amino acids. CDR1 is MNHEY, CDR2 SVGAGI, per germline. The ends lost 6 bases at V and 6 bases at J; junction bases unmatched: 10. The CDR3 here is CASRPTSGPRNEQFF. The CDR3, as DNA: TGTGCCAGCAGGCCCACTAGCGGTCCCCGCAATGAGCAGTTCTTC.

The gene calls are TRBV7-2 and TRBJ2-1, with 11 nucleotides matching TRBD1. The junction had 6 bases not matched to a gene; V was cut back by 4 bases and J by 4 bases. The CDR3 is made up of 16 amino acids. Germline values: CDR1 SGHTA, CDR2 FQGNSA. For the CDR3, the DNA is TGTGCCAGCAGCTCAGCCGGGACAGGGGGGTACAATGAGCAGTTCTTC. It codes for CASSSAGTGGYNEQFF.

The gene calls are TRBV24-1 and TRBJ2-5; 8 bases agree with TRBD2. The CDR3 is made up of 15 amino acids. The V and J ends lost 7 bases and 5 bases, in that order; junction bases with no gene match: 11. Germline V gene sequence: CDR1 KGHDR, CDR2 SFDVKD. The chain's CDR3 is CATSLFAGGKETQYF. In nucleotides, the CDR3 is TGTGCCACCAGCCTCTTTGCGGGAGGAAAGGAGACCCAGTACTTC.

This sequence joins TRBV12-3 or TRBV12-4 and TRBJ2-4, with D possibly matching TRBD1 (6 bases). The CDR3 contains 13 residues. V lost 7 bases and J lost 6, with 13 bases in between. DNA for the CDR3: TGTGCCAGCACCTCACAGGGAAGAAACATTCAGTACTTC. Translated, it gives CASTSQGRNIQYF.

The J gene is TRBJ2-3, the V gene TRBV5-1, with a tentative D call TRBD1 (5 bases). V lost 2 bases and J lost 2, with 9 bases in between. This CDR3 has 14 amino acids. From germline, CDR1 is SGHRS and CDR2 YFSETQ. CDR3: CASSFSGYTDTQYF. Here the CDR3 DNA reads TGCGCCAGCAGCTTCTCAGGGTACACAGATACGCAGTATTTT.

This sequence joins TRBV21-1 and TRBJ2-5; the table's D call, TRBD2, was not checked against the DNA. TRBV21-1 is tagged as a pseudogene. The CDR3 is 10 amino acids. The CDR3 DNA is TGTGCAAGAGAGTGGGAGACCCAGTACTTC. Protein: CAREWETQYF.